Below are 27 T cell receptor beta chains sequenced from a single sample in a study of control samples from healthy donors and cancer patients. Repertoires were generated with immunoSEQ multiplex PCR, while TCRdb's copy carries only in-frame clones and drops some. Found here are under 100,000 clones, less than 90% of them singletons; the top ten hold about 10%. Sequenced input: PBMCs. The receptors derive from a woman in her forties or fifties with colorectal cancer.

This clone was seen more than once but under ten times. V usage is TRBV30 and J usage is TRBJ1-5; 7 bases match TRBD1. CDR3 length: 13 amino acids. V was pared by 2 bases and J by 6 bases, with 4 bases of the junction left unmatched. Germline V CDR1 and CDR2: GTSNPN, SVGIG (reference sequence). CDR3 coding DNA: TGTGCCTGGAGTCTAGGGGGCGGTCAGCCCCAGCATTTT. This codes for CAWSLGGGQPQHF. The variable domain in full, with the rest retrieved from reference TRBV30 and TRBJ1-5, is SQTIHQWPATLVQPVGSPLSLECTVEGTSNPNLYWYRQAAGRGLQLLFYSVGIGQISSEVPQNLSASRPQDRQFILSSKKLLLSDSGFYLCAWSLGGGQPQHFGDGTRLSIL.

The genes are TRBV5-1 and TRBJ2-2; 9 nucleotides agree with TRBD2. CDR1 and CDR2 from the germline V gene are SGHRS and YFSETQ. V lost 3 bases and J lost 7; bases outside the gene matches: 10. This CDR3 has 16 residues. CDR3 DNA: TGCGCCAGCAGCTCACAGGCTAGCGGGGTTTTCGGGGAGCTGTTTTTT. This codes for CASSSQASGVFGELFF.

This chain links TRBV12-3 or TRBV12-4 with TRBJ1-2; no clear D gene. The CDR3 is 12 amino acids. The V end lost 5 bases, the J end lost 3 bases, and 7 bases lay between the germline ends. DNA of the CDR3: TGTGCCAGCAGTCCCCCCCACTATGGCTACACCTTC. Protein: CASSPPHYGYTF.

The V gene is TRBV2, the J gene TRBJ2-3; 11 bases are shared with TRBD2. The V and J ends lost 6 bases and 1 base, in that order; junction bases with no gene match: 9. Germline assignment: CDR1 SNHLY and CDR2 FYNNEI. The CDR3 has 17 amino acids. This CDR3 is CASSVAGGGEGTDTQYF. DNA of the CDR3: TGTGCCAGCAGCGTAGCGGGGGGGGGAGAAGGCACAGATACGCAGTATTTT. Supplemented by reference TRBV2 and TRBJ2-3, the full variable domain reads EPEVTQTPSHQVTQMGQEVILRCVPISNHLYFYWYRQILGQKVEFLVSFYNNEISEKSEIFDDQFSVERPDGSNFTLKIRSTKLEDSAMYFCASSVAGGGEGTDTQYFGPGTRLTVL.

The chain carries TRBV19 and TRBJ1-4, with 7 bases that match TRBD1. V dropped 4 bases and J dropped 4; count of bases not matched to a gene: 6. Per germline, CDR1 LNHDA and CDR2 SQIVND (reference sequence). The length of the CDR3 is 15 residues. CDR3 DNA: TGTGCCAGTAGTACGGGACAGTTGTTTAATGAAAAACTGTTTTTT. Residues: CASSTGQLFNEKLFF.

The V gene is TRBV6-5, the J gene TRBJ1-2; the match to TRBD1 covers 11 bases. The CDR3 is made up of 15 amino acids. Germline CDR1 reads MNHEY; CDR2 reads SVGAGI. V shed 6 bases, J shed 11 bases, and the junction held 14 bases outside the gene matches. CDR3 in DNA: TGTGCCAGCAGCGCCCGGGACAGGGGGAGAAGTGGGTACACCTTC. This encodes CASSARDRGRSGYTF.

The J gene is TRBJ1-2, the V gene TRBV7-3; 7 bases are shared with TRBD1. Germline values: CDR1 SGHTA, CDR2 FQGTGA. The CDR3 is 16 residues long. Trimming took 5 bases from V and 3 from J; bases not matched to a gene: 12. CDR3 residues: CASSPGQVIQDYGYTF. The CDR3 bases are TGTGCCAGCAGCCCCGGACAGGTCATTCAAGACTATGGCTACACCTTC.

V and J are TRBV15 and TRBJ2-4; D is tentatively TRBD1 or TRBD2 (5 bases each). The CDR3 is 15 amino acids. The V and J ends lost 1 base and 1 base respectively, with 8 bases between them. In germline, CDR1 is LNHNV, CDR2 YYDKDF (reference sequence). The CDR3 region has the DNA TGTGCCACCAGCAGAGGAGGGGTTGCCAAAAACATTCAGTACTTC. It specifies CATSRGGVAKNIQYF.

The chain links TRBV6-2 or TRBV6-3 to TRBJ2-7, with unresolved D. Germline values: CDR1 MNHEY, CDR2 SVGEGT. The CDR3 covers 11 residues. V shed 5 bases and J shed 4 bases, with 6 bases lying between them. Written as DNA, the CDR3 is TGTGCCAGCAGTAACAGATACGAGCAGTACGTC. Its translation: CASSNRYEQYV.

The chain joins TRBV6-1 to TRBJ2-4; D is unresolved. From germline, CDR1 is MNHNS and CDR2 SASEGT. Trimming took off 1 base at V and 0 bases at J, with 7 bases between the two ends. The CDR3 runs 15 residues. The CDR3 DNA sequence: TGTGCCAGCAGTGAAGAAGGGTTAGCCAAAAACATTCAGTACTTC. Translated: CASSEEGLAKNIQYF.

This clone was counted once. This chain connects TRBV7-2 to TRBJ1-1; no firm D call. The CDR3 is 13 amino acids. The germline gives CDR1 SGHTA, CDR2 FQGNSA. V was pared by 5 bases and J by 3 bases, with 10 bases between. Written as DNA, the CDR3 is TGTGCCAGCAGCCCCAGCAGATACACTGAAGCTTTCTTT. This gives the protein CASSPSRYTEAFF.

The V gene is TRBV7-9, the J gene TRBJ2-5; TRBD2 is a possible D gene (6 bases). This CDR3 comprises 15 residues. Germline V gives CDR1 SEHNR, CDR2 FQNEAQ (reference sequence). Trimming left V 1 base short and J 7 bases short, with 16 bases between. This CDR3 reads CASSLGRGTGGTQYF. CDR3 nucleotides: TGTGCCAGCAGCTTAGGCCGGGGGACGGGCGGGACCCAGTACTTC.

This rearrangement joins TRBV7-6 to TRBJ2-5; the D is unclear. This CDR3 spans 15 amino acids. The germline V gene has CDR1 SGHVS and CDR2 FNYEAQ. V was pared by 0 bases and J by 2 bases, with 10 bases between. CDR3 DNA sequence: TGTGCCAGCAGCTTAGCCCGACACGTTCAAGAGACCCAGTACTTC. This encodes CASSLARHVQETQYF.

The chain carries TRBV10-1 and TRBJ1-1, with D tentatively TRBD1 (6 bases). Trimming left V 1 base short and J 3 bases short, with 12 bases between. Germline V gene sequence: CDR1 WNHNN, CDR2 SYGVQD (reference sequence). CDR3 length equals 15 residues. The CDR3 DNA follows: TGCGCCAGCAGTGAGTTTGGCAGGGGAGACACTGAAGCTTTCTTT. This encodes CASSEFGRGDTEAFF.

The chain has TRBV5-4 and TRBJ1-2; D not certain. V was trimmed by 0 bases and J by 3 bases, leaving 6 bases between them. Per the germline V gene, CDR1 is SGHNT and CDR2 is YYREEE (reference sequence). The length of the CDR3 is 13 residues. CDR3 protein: CASSLGSYYGYTF. The CDR3, as DNA: TGTGCCAGCAGCTTGGGTTCGTACTATGGCTACACCTTC.

The sample holds a few counts of this clone. This chain joins TRBV2 and TRBJ1-2; tentative D call: TRBD1 (5 bases). V was clipped by 8 bases and J by 4 bases, with 11 bases between them. Germline V gives CDR1 SNHLY, CDR2 FYNNEI. The CDR3 is 12 amino acids. The CDR3 sequence is CASVGGSYGYTF. The CDR3 nucleotides read TGTGCCAGCGTGGGGGGAAGCTATGGCTACACCTTC.

The chain has TRBV30 and TRBJ2-5; 7 bases fit TRBD1. V gave up 4 bases and J gave up 6 bases; unmatched junction bases: 8. Per the germline V gene, CDR1 is GTSNPN and CDR2 is SVGIG (reference sequence). The CDR3 totals 13 residues. The CDR3, as DNA: TGTGCCTGGATGAGGGGGCCTATGAAGACCCAGTACTTC. This codes for CAWMRGPMKTQYF.

The rearrangement links TRBV30 to TRBJ2-1, with 7 positions matching TRBD1. This CDR3 is 14 amino acids long. CDR1 GTSNPN and CDR2 SVGIG come from the germline V gene (reference sequence). The V and J ends lost 7 bases and 4 bases, in that order; junction bases with no gene match: 10. CDR3 bases: TGTGCCTTGGCCAGGACAGGAATATACAATGAGCAGTTCTTC. Amino acids: CALARTGIYNEQFF. The full variable domain, with the rest looked up from reference TRBV30 and TRBJ2-1, is SQTIHQWPATLVQPVGSPLSLECTVEGTSNPNLYWYRQAAGRGLQLLFYSVGIGQISSEVPQNLSASRPQDRQFILSSKKLLLSDSGFYLCALARTGIYNEQFFGPGTRLTVL.

The chain joins TRBV6-2 or TRBV6-3 to TRBJ1-2; D is unclear. This CDR3 has 13 residues. Trimming stripped 2 bases from V and 5 bases from J, with 9 bases between. Germline V lookup: CDR1 MNHEY, CDR2 SVGEGT. DNA for the CDR3: TGTGCCAGCAGTTACGGGAGTAGGTATGGCTACACCTTC. The encoded protein is CASSYGSRYGYTF.

The chain has TRBV7-8 and TRBJ1-2; no firm D call. V was pared by 9 bases and J by 4 bases, with 21 bases between. The germline V gene encodes CDR1 SGHVS and CDR2 FQNEAQ. The CDR3 has 15 amino acids. The CDR3: CARNYLGGEGYGYTF. The CDR3 region has the DNA TGTGCCAGGAACTATTTGGGTGGGGAGGGCTATGGCTACACCTTC.

This chain links TRBV14 with TRBJ1-2; D possibly corresponds to TRBD1 (6 bases). Trimming left V 4 bases short and J 8 bases short, with 14 bases between. The CDR3 length is 13 residues. Germline CDR1 SGHDN, CDR2 FVKESK. The CDR3 spells CASSPQGVGGYTF. The CDR3 nucleotides are TGTGCCAGCAGCCCACAGGGAGTTGGCGGCTACACCTTC.

The chain is built from TRBV4-1 and TRBJ2-7; D may be TRBD2 (6 bases). The V gene's germline CDR1 is MGHRA and CDR2 YSYEKL. Trimming left V 0 bases short and J 6 bases short, with 15 bases between. The CDR3 is 15 residues long. The CDR3 sequence is CASSQDPTSRGEQYV. In DNA form, the CDR3 reads TGCGCCAGCAGCCAAGATCCAACTTCGCGGGGCGAGCAGTACGTC.

This clone was observed a handful of times. V gene TRBV30 combines with J gene TRBJ1-5, with TRBD1 identical over 10 bases. The CDR3 covers 13 residues. The V gene's germline CDR1 is GTSNPN and CDR2 SVGIG (reference sequence). V lost 3 bases and J lost 9; bases outside the gene matches: 5. The CDR3 DNA is TGTGCCTGGAGGGGACAGGGGATAGGGCCCCAGCATTTT. Encoded protein: CAWRGQGIGPQHF.

This rearrangement joins TRBV9 to TRBJ2-5; TRBD1 agrees at 7 bases. After removal of 4 bases from V and 0 bases from J, the junction contained 9 bases not matched to a gene. The CDR3 consists of 16 residues. Germline-derived CDR1 and CDR2 are SGDLS and YYNGEE. The CDR3 loop reads CASSRRQGENQETQYF. The CDR3 DNA is TGTGCCAGCAGCCGCCGACAGGGAGAAAACCAAGAGACCCAGTACTTC.

The chain is built from TRBV27 and TRBJ1-2; D remains unclear. Germline V gene data show CDR1 as MNHEY and CDR2 as SMNVEV (reference sequence). The length of the CDR3 is 14 residues. V lost 4 bases, J lost 1 base, and 10 bases lay in between. Here the CDR3 reads CASSSGPLNYGYTF. In DNA, the CDR3 is TGTGCCAGCAGTTCCGGACCGCTTAACTATGGCTACACCTTC.

This clone was found a few times. V usage is TRBV5-1 and J usage is TRBJ2-6; TRBD1 agrees at 8 bases. Per germline, CDR1 SGHRS and CDR2 YFSETQ. After removal of 4 bases from V and 2 bases from J, the junction contained 5 bases not matched to a gene. The CDR3 consists of 16 residues. The DNA for the CDR3 is TGCGCCAGCAGCGCGGGACAGGAGGCTGGGGCCAACGTCCTGACTTTC. Its protein is CASSAGQEAGANVLTF.

The genes are TRBV28 and TRBJ1-1; D perhaps matches TRBD1 (6 bases). V was cut by 8 bases and J by 1 base, with 17 bases left in between. This CDR3 is built from 15 residues. CDR1 and CDR2 (germline): MDHEN, SYDVKM. The CDR3 DNA sequence: TGTGCCAGCCGGACAGCTGCTGAGGGGAACACTGAAGCTTTCTTT. The encoded protein is CASRTAAEGNTEAFF.